This is a list of T cell receptor beta chains from one sample in a study of T cell repertoires in cytomegalovirus infection. TCRdb re-called the reads through MiXCR, storing one row per CDR3 protein. The table includes about 530,000 distinct CDR3 sequences, more than 25% detected once. The material sequenced was PBMCs. The receptors come from a human donor in good health (CMV status not recorded). Some clones in this sample may be carry-over from other donors' samples. Each CDR3 is given with its conserved first and last residue. The order of the fields is CDR3 protein, CDR3 DNA, V gene, clone size, J gene, D gene. A D gene is named only where the DNA matches it firmly. The size entry is marked missing in some rows and otherwise reads once, few, many or a size class.

CDR3 protein: CASSLGTGQEQFF
CDR3 DNA: TGTGCCAGCAGCTTAGGGACAGGACAAGAGCAGTTCTTC
V gene: TRBV7-2
clone size: many
J gene: TRBJ2-1
D gene: TRBD1

CDR3 protein: CASRRAGANTEAFF
CDR3 DNA: TGTGCCAGCAGAAGAGCCGGGGCGAACACTGAAGCTTTCTTT
V gene: TRBV6-1
clone size: many
J gene: TRBJ1-1
D gene: -

CDR3 protein: CASSQDPSGPASNEQFF
CDR3 DNA: TGCGCCAGCAGCCAAGACCCAAGCGGGCCTGCCTCGAATGAGCAGTTCTTC
V gene: TRBV4-1
clone size: few
J gene: TRBJ2-1
D gene: -

CDR3 protein: CATSRGGLAGGYNEQFF
CDR3 DNA: TGTGCCACCAGCAGAGGGGGACTAGCGGGAGGTTACAATGAGCAGTTCTTC
V gene: TRBV15
clone size: -
J gene: TRBJ2-1
D gene: TRBD2

CDR3 protein: CASSYLGVRGELFF
CDR3 DNA: TGTGCCAGCAGTTACTTGGGAGTTCGGGGGGAGCTGTTTTTT
V gene: TRBV6-2/TRBV6-3
clone size: -
J gene: TRBJ2-2
D gene: -

CDR3 protein: CSARFPSGVRTDTQYF
CDR3 DNA: TGCAGTGCTAGGTTCCCTAGTGGGGTTAGGACAGATACGCAGTATTTT
V gene: TRBV20-1
clone size: -
J gene: TRBJ2-3
D gene: -

CDR3 protein: CASSTGLAEHTDTQYF
CDR3 DNA: TGTGCCAGCAGTACTGGACTAGCGGAACACACAGATACGCAGTATTTT
V gene: TRBV12-3/TRBV12-4
clone size: few
J gene: TRBJ2-3
D gene: TRBD2

CDR3 protein: CASSDPLGQSTDTQYF
CDR3 DNA: TGTGCCAGCAGTGACCCTCTAGGACAGAGCACAGATACGCAGTATTTT
V gene: TRBV25-1
clone size: -
J gene: TRBJ2-3
D gene: -

CDR3 protein: CASSLKHNTGELFF
CDR3 DNA: TGTGCCAGCAGCTTAAAACATAACACCGGGGAGCTGTTTTTT
V gene: TRBV7-2
clone size: -
J gene: TRBJ2-2
D gene: -

CDR3 protein: CASSQDRFGGGVSWRYTF
CDR3 DNA: TGCGCCAGCAGCCAAGATCGGTTCGGAGGGGGCGTTTCCTGGCGCTACACCTTC
V gene: TRBV4-3
clone size: few
J gene: TRBJ1-2
D gene: TRBD1

CDR3 protein: CASRQGGRTGELFF
CDR3 DNA: TGTGCCAGCAGACAGGGGGGTCGCACCGGGGAGCTGTTTTTT
V gene: TRBV6-5
clone size: -
J gene: TRBJ2-2
D gene: TRBD1

CDR3 protein: CASSLLGTSGNLYNEQFF
CDR3 DNA: TGCGCCAGCAGCTTGTTAGGGACTAGCGGGAATTTGTACAATGAGCAGTTCTTC
V gene: TRBV5-1
clone size: -
J gene: TRBJ2-1
D gene: TRBD2

CDR3 protein: CASSLWTSGTYEQYF
CDR3 DNA: TGTGCCAGCAGTTTGTGGACTAGCGGGACCTACGAGCAGTACTTC
V gene: TRBV28
clone size: -
J gene: TRBJ2-7
D gene: TRBD2

CDR3 protein: CASSTRGDQPQHF
CDR3 DNA: TGTGCCAGCAGCACACGGGGGGATCAGCCCCAGCATTTT
V gene: TRBV7-9
clone size: many
J gene: TRBJ1-5
D gene: -

CDR3 protein: CSVEVREWNNEQFF
CDR3 DNA: TGCAGCGTTGAAGTACGGGAGTGGAACAATGAGCAGTTCTTC
V gene: TRBV29-1
clone size: few
J gene: TRBJ2-1
D gene: -

CDR3 protein: CASRDTSGRSTDTQYF
CDR3 DNA: TGTGCCAGCAGGGACACTAGCGGGAGAAGCACAGATACGCAGTATTTT
V gene: TRBV7-9
clone size: few
J gene: TRBJ2-3
D gene: TRBD2

CDR3 protein: CASSLPKLGGDNYGYTF
CDR3 DNA: TGCGCCAGCAGCTTGCCGAAGTTAGGGGGTGACAACTATGGCTACACCTTC
V gene: TRBV5-1
clone size: -
J gene: TRBJ1-2
D gene: -

CDR3 protein: CASSRLAGGEETQYF
CDR3 DNA: TGTGCCAGCAGCCGACTAGCGGGAGGGGAAGAGACCCAGTACTTC
V gene: TRBV6-5
clone size: many
J gene: TRBJ2-5
D gene: TRBD2

CDR3 protein: CASSHWTGSTGELFF
CDR3 DNA: TGTGCCAGCAGCCATTGGACAGGGTCCACCGGGGAGCTGTTTTTT
V gene: TRBV3-1
clone size: -
J gene: TRBJ2-2
D gene: TRBD1

CDR3 protein: CASSARGRDSPLDNEQFF
CDR3 DNA: TGTGCCAGCAGCGCTCGAGGGCGGGACTCCCCCTTGGACAATGAGCAGTTCTTC
V gene: TRBV7-6
clone size: many
J gene: TRBJ2-1
D gene: -

CDR3 protein: CASSLRGMDYGYTF
CDR3 DNA: TGTGCCAGCAGTTTAAGAGGGATGGACTATGGCTACACCTTC
V gene: TRBV28
clone size: many
J gene: TRBJ1-2
D gene: -

CDR3 protein: CASSGQGLNTEAFF
CDR3 DNA: TGTGCCAGCAGCGGACAGGGGCTGAACACTGAAGCTTTCTTT
V gene: TRBV7-9
clone size: many
J gene: TRBJ1-1
D gene: TRBD1

CDR3 protein: CSVSLPGTTDTQYF
CDR3 DNA: TGCAGCGTTTCCCTTCCCGGGACCACAGATACGCAGTATTTT
V gene: TRBV29-1
clone size: -
J gene: TRBJ2-3
D gene: -

CDR3 protein: CASSPRGRELDTQYF
CDR3 DNA: TGTGCCAGCAGCCCCAGGGGACGGGAGTTAGATACGCAGTATTTT
V gene: TRBV7-2
clone size: many
J gene: TRBJ2-3
D gene: -

CDR3 protein: CASSPLLTSGDNEQFF
CDR3 DNA: TGTGCCAGCAGCCCCCTCCTGACTAGCGGGGACAATGAGCAGTTCTTC
V gene: TRBV6-5
clone size: -
J gene: TRBJ2-1
D gene: TRBD2

CDR3 protein: CSVALAGHNEQFF
CDR3 DNA: TGCAGCGTTGCCCTAGCGGGGCACAATGAGCAGTTCTTC
V gene: TRBV29-1
clone size: -
J gene: TRBJ2-1
D gene: TRBD2

CDR3 protein: CAIIKTSGRDNEQFF
CDR3 DNA: TGTGCCATCATCAAGACTAGCGGGAGGGACAATGAGCAGTTCTTC
V gene: TRBV10-3
clone size: -
J gene: TRBJ2-1
D gene: TRBD2

CDR3 protein: CASSQGGLPAFF
CDR3 DNA: TGCGCCAGCAGCCAAGGTGGGTTACCCGCTTTCTTT
V gene: TRBV4-1
clone size: -
J gene: TRBJ1-1
D gene: -

CDR3 protein: CACSGSNQPQHF
CDR3 DNA: TGTGCCTGCTCAGGGAGCAATCAGCCCCAGCATTTT
V gene: TRBV6-6
clone size: -
J gene: TRBJ1-5
D gene: -

CDR3 protein: CASSGGQGAGEKLFF
CDR3 DNA: TGTGCCAGCAGTGGAGGACAGGGGGCAGGGGAAAAACTGTTTTTT
V gene: TRBV6-5
clone size: -
J gene: TRBJ1-4
D gene: TRBD1

CDR3 protein: CASSQEPSGSVGELFF
CDR3 DNA: TGCGCCAGCAGCCAAGAGCCTAGCGGGAGTGTCGGGGAGCTGTTTTTT
V gene: TRBV4-3
clone size: few
J gene: TRBJ2-2
D gene: TRBD2

CDR3 protein: CASSLEAGGSQPQHF
CDR3 DNA: TGTGCCAGCAGCTTAGAGGCAGGGGGCAGTCAGCCCCAGCATTTT
V gene: TRBV7-6
clone size: many
J gene: TRBJ1-5
D gene: TRBD1

CDR3 protein: CSQTSVYNEQFF
CDR3 DNA: TGCAGCCAAACTAGTGTTTACAATGAGCAGTTCTTC
V gene: TRBV29-1
clone size: -
J gene: TRBJ2-1
D gene: -

CDR3 protein: CASSIAGTVSNQPQHF
CDR3 DNA: TGTGCCAGTAGTATAGCCGGGACGGTGAGCAATCAGCCCCAGCATTTT
V gene: TRBV19
clone size: -
J gene: TRBJ1-5
D gene: -

CDR3 protein: CSALGGLAGGAYEQYF
CDR3 DNA: TGCAGTGCCCTGGGGGGACTAGCGGGAGGGGCCTACGAGCAGTACTTC
V gene: TRBV20-1
clone size: -
J gene: TRBJ2-7
D gene: TRBD2